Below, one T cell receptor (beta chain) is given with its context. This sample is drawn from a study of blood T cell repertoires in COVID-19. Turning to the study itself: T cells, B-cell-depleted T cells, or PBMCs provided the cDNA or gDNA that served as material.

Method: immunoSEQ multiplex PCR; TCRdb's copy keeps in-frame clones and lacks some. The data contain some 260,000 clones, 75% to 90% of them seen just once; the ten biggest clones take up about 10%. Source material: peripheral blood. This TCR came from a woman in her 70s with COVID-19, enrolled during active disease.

CDR3 coding DNA: TGTGCCAGCAGCTTAGCCCGGACAGGGGAAGAGACCCAGTACTTC. Translation gives CASSLARTGEETQYF. The V and J genes are TRBV11-2 and TRBJ2-5; TRBD1 matches 9 bases. The CDR3 sequence is 15 residues long. V dropped 1 base and J dropped 3; count of bases not matched to a gene: 3. CDR1 and CDR2 (germline): SGHAT, FQNNGV.